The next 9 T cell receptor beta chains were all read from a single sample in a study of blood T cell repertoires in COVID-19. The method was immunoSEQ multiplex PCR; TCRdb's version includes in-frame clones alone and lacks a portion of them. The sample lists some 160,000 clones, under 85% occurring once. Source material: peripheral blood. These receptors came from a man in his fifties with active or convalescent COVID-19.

CDR3 protein: CASSLTGLAGDTQYF. The CDR3 coding sequence is TGTGCCAGCAGCCTTACAGGGCTAGCAGGTGATACGCAGTATTTT. The genes are TRBV5-6 and TRBJ2-3; a weak D match, TRBD1 (6 bases). Trimming removed 4 bases from V and 6 bases from J, with 18 bases in between. CDR1 and CDR2 (germline): SGHDT, YYEEEE. The CDR3 extends over 15 amino acids.

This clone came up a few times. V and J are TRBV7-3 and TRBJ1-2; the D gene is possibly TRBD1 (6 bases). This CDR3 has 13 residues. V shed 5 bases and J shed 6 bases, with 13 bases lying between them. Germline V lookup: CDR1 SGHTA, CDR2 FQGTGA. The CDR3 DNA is TGTGCCAGCAGCGCCGCCCACAGGGATGGCTACACCTTC. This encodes CASSAAHRDGYTF.

In DNA form, the CDR3 reads TGTGCCAGTAGTGGAACCGGACTACAGCAGTACTTC. It is translated as CASSGTGLQQYF. The V call is TRBV19, the J call TRBJ2-7, with D possibly matching TRBD2 (6 bases). The V end lost 5 bases, the J end lost 8 bases, and 13 bases lay between the germline ends. The CDR3 covers 12 residues. The germline CDR1 and CDR2 sequences are LNHDA and SQIVND (reference sequence).

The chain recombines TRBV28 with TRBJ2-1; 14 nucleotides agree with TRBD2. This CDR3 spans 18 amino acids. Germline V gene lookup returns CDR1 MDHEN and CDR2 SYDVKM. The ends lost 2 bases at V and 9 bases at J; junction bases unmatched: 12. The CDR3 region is CASSLPFSGTSGSSEQFF. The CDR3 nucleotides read TGTGCCAGCAGTTTACCCTTTTCCGGGACTAGCGGGAGCAGTGAGCAGTTCTTC.

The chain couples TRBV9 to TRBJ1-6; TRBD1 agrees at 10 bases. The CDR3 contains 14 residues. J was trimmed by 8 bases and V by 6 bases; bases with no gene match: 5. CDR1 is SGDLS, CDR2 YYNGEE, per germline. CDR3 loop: CASTRTGGYSPLHF. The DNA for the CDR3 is TGTGCCAGCACCAGGACAGGGGGTTATTCACCCCTCCACTTT.

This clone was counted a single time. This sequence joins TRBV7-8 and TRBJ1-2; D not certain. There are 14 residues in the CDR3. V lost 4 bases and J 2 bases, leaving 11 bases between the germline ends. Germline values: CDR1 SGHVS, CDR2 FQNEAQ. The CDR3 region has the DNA TGTGCCAGCAGCTACGAGGTTGTCAACTATGGCTACACCTTC. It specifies CASSYEVVNYGYTF. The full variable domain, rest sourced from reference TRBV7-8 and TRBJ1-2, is GAGVSQSPRYKVAKRGQDVALRCDPISGHVSLFWYQQALGQGPEFLTYFQNEAQLDKSGLPSDRFFAERPEGSVSTLKIQRTQQEDSAVYLCASSYEVVNYGYTFGSGTRLTVV.

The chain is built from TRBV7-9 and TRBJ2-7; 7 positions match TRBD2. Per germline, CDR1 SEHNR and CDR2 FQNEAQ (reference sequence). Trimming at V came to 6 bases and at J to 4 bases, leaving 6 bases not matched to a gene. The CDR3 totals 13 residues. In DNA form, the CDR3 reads TGTGCCAGCAGTTCGGGACTACAATACGAGCAGTACTTC. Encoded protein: CASSSGLQYEQYF.

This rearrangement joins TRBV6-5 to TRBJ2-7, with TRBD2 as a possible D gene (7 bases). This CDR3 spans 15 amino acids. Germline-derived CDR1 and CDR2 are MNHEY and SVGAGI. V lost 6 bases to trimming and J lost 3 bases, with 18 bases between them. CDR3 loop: CASSHRGGGVYEQYF. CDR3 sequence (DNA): TGTGCCAGCAGCCACAGAGGCGGGGGCGTCTACGAGCAGTACTTC.

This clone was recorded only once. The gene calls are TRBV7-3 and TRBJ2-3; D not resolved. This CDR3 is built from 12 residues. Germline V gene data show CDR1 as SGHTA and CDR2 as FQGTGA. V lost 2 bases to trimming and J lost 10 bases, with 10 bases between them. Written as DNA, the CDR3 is TGTGCCAGCAGCTTAGCCTCAGAACCGCAGTATTTT. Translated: CASSLASEPQYF.